The rows below give T cell receptor beta chains drawn from one sample of a study of shared clonotypes between healthy human individuals. Using immunoSEQ multiplex PCR, the repertoire was profiled, and TCRdb retains in-frame clones only, with some absent. The sample lists over a million clones, roughly 80% occurring once. The sequenced sample consisted of memory CD4+ T cells sorted from blood. The origin of the receptors is a man aged 18-30 years in good health. The conserved cysteine and the conserved F or W are not part of the CDR3 here. Where a row states a size, it is once, few, many or the class of an expanded clone; other rows omit it.

abundance	v_gene	j_gene	CDR3aa
NA	TRBV19	TRBJ2-6	ASTSPWTGYGANVLT
NA	TRBV6-5	TRBJ1-1	ASSRTANTEAF
few	TRBV18	TRBJ2-1	ASSSDTYNEQF
NA	TRBV30	TRBJ1-1	AWGSGSGGGTEAF
NA	TRBV9	TRBJ2-3	ASSLSWGSGGPTDTQY
NA	TRBV10-2	TRBJ2-2	ASSEPFGGKTGELF
NA	TRBV6-5	TRBJ2-7	ASSSKQGTEQY
NA	TRBV18	TRBJ2-7	ASSPYQGVAYEQY
few	TRBV5-6	TRBJ2-2	ASSLRLAGPSGGELF
once	TRBV10-2	TRBJ2-4	ASALPGNIQY
NA	TRBV2	TRBJ2-3	ASRAEDTQY
NA	TRBV6-5	TRBJ1-2	ASSQPGQGRGYT
few	TRBV10-3	TRBJ1-6	AISGGEPSPLH
few	TRBV27	TRBJ1-6	ASSPVGKRSYNSPLH
NA	TRBV10-3	TRBJ1-2	AIRRDTLYGYT
NA	TRBV30	TRBJ2-3	AWSEAGGWVTQY
NA	TRBV2	TRBJ1-4	ASSPGTNEKLF
NA	TRBV4-1	TRBJ2-2	ASSHNGLAGVNTGELF
few	TRBV2	TRBJ1-5	ASRGGKGTGGQPQH
few	TRBV5-1	TRBJ2-7	ASSLMGGRKSDEQY
few	TRBV6-5	TRBJ1-2	ASSLGSFGGYGYT
NA	TRBV11-2	TRBJ1-2	ASSSLTGGSKKYT
NA	TRBV7-2	TRBJ1-5	ASSVQQGADQPQH
NA	TRBV14	TRBJ2-7	ASSHNYEQY
NA	TRBV28	TRBJ1-3	ASSIHRGTGNTIY
NA	TRBV13	TRBJ2-3	ASSSGLAGVRGDTQY
few	TRBV7-3	TRBJ1-4	ASSPKRGPTNEKLF
few	TRBV5-8	TRBJ1-2	ASSSDNRIGQGHGYT
NA	TRBV6-1	TRBJ1-6	ASRSGSLNSPLH
NA	TRBV10-2	TRBJ1-1	ASRGGAGVFTEAF
NA	TRBV2	TRBJ1-3	ASSEFGQISGNTIY
few	TRBV2	TRBJ1-4	ASSLQDREGEKLF
NA	TRBV6-6	TRBJ1-4	ASRTGTGSNKLF
NA	TRBV5-4	TRBJ2-3	ASSRPGTGGTDTQY
NA	TRBV2	TRBJ2-5	ASSEVLGPLGRAQY
NA	TRBV6-1	TRBJ2-3	ASSEVSGGSVDTQY
NA	TRBV5-4	TRBJ1-2	ASSFREGGYT
NA	TRBV11-2	TRBJ2-2	ASSFDPGGELF
few	TRBV7-9	TRBJ1-5	ASSLAYQSEVQPQH